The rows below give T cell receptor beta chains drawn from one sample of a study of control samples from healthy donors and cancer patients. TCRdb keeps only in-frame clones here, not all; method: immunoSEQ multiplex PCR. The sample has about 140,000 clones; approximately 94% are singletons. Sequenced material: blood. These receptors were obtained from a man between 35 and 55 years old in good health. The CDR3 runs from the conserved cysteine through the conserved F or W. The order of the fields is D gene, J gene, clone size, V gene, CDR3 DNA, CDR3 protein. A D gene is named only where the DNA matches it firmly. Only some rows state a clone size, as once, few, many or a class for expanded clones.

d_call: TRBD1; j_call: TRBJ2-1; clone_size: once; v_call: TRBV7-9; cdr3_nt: TGTGCCACCGCGACGGACAGGGTTTCCTACAATGAGCAGTTCTTC; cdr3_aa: CATATDRVSYNEQFF
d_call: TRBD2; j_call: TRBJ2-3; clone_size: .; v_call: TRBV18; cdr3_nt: TGTGCCAGCTCACCAGGACTAGCGGGGGAGGTAGATACGCAGTATTTT; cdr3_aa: CASSPGLAGEVDTQYF
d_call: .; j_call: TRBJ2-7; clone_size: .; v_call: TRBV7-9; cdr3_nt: TGTGCCAGCAGCCTGGGGGGAAATCTGGGCGAGCAGTACTTC; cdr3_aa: CASSLGGNLGEQYF
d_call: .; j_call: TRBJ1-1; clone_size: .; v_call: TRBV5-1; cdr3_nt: TGCGCCAGCAGCTTGGCCTTGCCAGCTGAAGCTTTCTTT; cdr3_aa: CASSLALPAEAFF
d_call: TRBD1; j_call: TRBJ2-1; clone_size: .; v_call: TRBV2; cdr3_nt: TGTGCCAGCTTCCGGGACAGGGGGTTCTTC; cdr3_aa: CASFRDRGFF
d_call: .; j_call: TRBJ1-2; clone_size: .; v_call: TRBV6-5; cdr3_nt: TGTGCCAGCAGTCCCGGGGGACCGTCTGGCTACACCTTC; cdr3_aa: CASSPGGPSGYTF
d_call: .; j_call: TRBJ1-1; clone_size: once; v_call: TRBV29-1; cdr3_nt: TGCAGCGTTGTCGATCCCAGGGGAACTAGCACTGAAGCTTTCTTT; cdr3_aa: CSVVDPRGTSTEAFF
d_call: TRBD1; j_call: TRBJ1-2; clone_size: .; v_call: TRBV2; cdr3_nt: TGTGCCAGCAGCGACAGGGTCTACTATGGCTACACCTTC; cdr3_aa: CASSDRVYYGYTF
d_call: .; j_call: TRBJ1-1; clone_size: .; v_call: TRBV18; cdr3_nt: TGTGCCAGCTCACCACTTTCAGAGCCGAACACTGAAGCTTTCTTT; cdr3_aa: CASSPLSEPNTEAFF
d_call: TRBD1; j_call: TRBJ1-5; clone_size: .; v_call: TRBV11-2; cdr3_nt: TGTGCCAGCAGCTTATCAGGGGGAAGCAATCAGCCCCAGCATTTT; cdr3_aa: CASSLSGGSNQPQHF
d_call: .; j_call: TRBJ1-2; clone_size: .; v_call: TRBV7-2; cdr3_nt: TGTGCCAGCAGCTTAGCTGGGCAGCCCAACTATGGCTACACCTTC; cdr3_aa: CASSLAGQPNYGYTF
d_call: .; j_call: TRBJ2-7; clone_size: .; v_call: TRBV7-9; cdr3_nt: TGTGCCAGCAGCTCAAGGTCCTACGAGCAGTACTTC; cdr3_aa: CASSSRSYEQYF
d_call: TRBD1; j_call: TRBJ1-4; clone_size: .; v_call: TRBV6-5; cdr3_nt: TGTGCCAGCAGGCGGACAGGGGAAAAACTGTTTTTT; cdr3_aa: CASRRTGEKLFF
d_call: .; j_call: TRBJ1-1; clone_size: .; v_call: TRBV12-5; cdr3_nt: TGTGCTAGTGGTTTAGGAGGCCCTGAAGCTTTCTTT; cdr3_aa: CASGLGGPEAFF
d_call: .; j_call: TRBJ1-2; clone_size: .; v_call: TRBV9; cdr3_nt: TGTGCCAGCAGCGTAGGGCGGAACTATGGCTACACCTTC; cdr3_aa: CASSVGRNYGYTF
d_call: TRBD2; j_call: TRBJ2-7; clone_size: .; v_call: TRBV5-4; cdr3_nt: TGTGCCAGCAGCTTGACGCTTAGCGGGAGAGGTTCCTACGAGCAGTACTTC; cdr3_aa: CASSLTLSGRGSYEQYF
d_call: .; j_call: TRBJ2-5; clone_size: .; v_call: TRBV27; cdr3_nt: TGTGCCAGCAGGACGGACGGCTACCAAGAGACCCAGTACTTC; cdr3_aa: CASRTDGYQETQYF
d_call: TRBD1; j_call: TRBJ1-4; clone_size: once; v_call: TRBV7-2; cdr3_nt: TGTGCCAGCAGCTTTTGGACAGGGGGCGGTGAAAAACTGTTTTTT; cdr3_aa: CASSFWTGGGEKLFF
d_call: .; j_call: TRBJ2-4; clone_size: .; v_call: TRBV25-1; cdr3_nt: TGTGCCAGCAAGGCGAAAAACATTCAGTACTTC; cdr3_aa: CASKAKNIQYF
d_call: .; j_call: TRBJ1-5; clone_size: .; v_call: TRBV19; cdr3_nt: TGTGCCAGTACCCCCCCGGGTCATAGCAATCAGCCCCAGCATTTT; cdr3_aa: CASTPPGHSNQPQHF
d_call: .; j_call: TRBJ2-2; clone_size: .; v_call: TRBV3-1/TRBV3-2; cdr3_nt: TGTGCCAGCAGCCGGCGGGCAATCGCGAACACCGGGGAGCTGTTTTTT; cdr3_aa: CASSRRAIANTGELFF
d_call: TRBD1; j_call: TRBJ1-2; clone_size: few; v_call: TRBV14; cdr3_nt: TGTGCCAGCATGAGGACAGGGACTAACTATGGCTACACCTTC; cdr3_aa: CASMRTGTNYGYTF
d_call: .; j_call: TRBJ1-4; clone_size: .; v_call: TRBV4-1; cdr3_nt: TGCGCCAGCAGCCAGGTATCTGCGAGGCTGGGGGAAAAACTGTTTTTT; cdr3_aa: CASSQVSARLGEKLFF
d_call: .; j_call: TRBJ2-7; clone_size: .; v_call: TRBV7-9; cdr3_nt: TGTGCCAGCAGCTTACAGAGAACCTACGAGCAGTACTTC; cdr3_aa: CASSLQRTYEQYF
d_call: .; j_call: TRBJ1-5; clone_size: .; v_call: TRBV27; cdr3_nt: TGTGCCAGCAGACGGACATATAGCAATCAGCCCCAGCATTTT; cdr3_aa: CASRRTYSNQPQHF
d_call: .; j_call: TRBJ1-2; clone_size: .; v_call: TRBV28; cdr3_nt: TGTGCCAGCAGTCCCTGGACAGCAGCTGACTATGGCTACACCTTC; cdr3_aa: CASSPWTAADYGYTF
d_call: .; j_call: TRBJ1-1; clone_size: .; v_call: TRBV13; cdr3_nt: TGTGCCAGCAGCTTACATTTTGGGGTTCCTGAAGCTTTCTTT; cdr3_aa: CASSLHFGVPEAFF
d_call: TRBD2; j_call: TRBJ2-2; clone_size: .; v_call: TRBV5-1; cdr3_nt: TGCGCCAGCTTAGCGGGAGCGACGAACACCGGGGAGCTGTTTTTT; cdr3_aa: CASLAGATNTGELFF
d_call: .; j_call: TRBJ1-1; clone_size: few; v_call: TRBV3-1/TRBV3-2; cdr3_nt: TGTGCCAGCAGCCAGGTTCAGGGAGGAGCTTTCTTT; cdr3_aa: CASSQVQGGAFF
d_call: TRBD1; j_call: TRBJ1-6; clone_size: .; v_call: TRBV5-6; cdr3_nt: TGTGCCAGCAGCCAACTAAGGGGGCCTGATTCACCCCTCCACTTT; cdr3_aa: CASSQLRGPDSPLHF
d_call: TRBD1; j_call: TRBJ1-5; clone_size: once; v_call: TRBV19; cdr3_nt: TGTGCCAGTAGTATCGGGACAGGGAACAATCAGCCCCAGCATTTT; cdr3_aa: CASSIGTGNNQPQHF
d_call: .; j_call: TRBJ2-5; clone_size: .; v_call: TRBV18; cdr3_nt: TGTGCCAGCTCACCACGCCAGGGGCCGGGAGAGACCCAGTACTTC; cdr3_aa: CASSPRQGPGETQYF
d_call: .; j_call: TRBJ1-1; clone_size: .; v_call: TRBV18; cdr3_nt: TGTGCCAGCTCACCGGGCTTGAACACTGAAGCTTTCTTT; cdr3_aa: CASSPGLNTEAFF
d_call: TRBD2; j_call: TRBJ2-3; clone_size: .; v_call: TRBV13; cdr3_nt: TGTGCCAGCAGCTTAGTAGGGGAGATAGCGGGGGATATCAAGGGGGCCGCAGATACGCAGTATTTT; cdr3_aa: CASSLVGEIAGDIKGAADTQYF
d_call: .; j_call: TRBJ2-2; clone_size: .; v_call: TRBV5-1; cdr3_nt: TGCGCCAGCAGCCTAATGACAGGCGGTAGCGGGGAGCTGTTTTTT; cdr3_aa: CASSLMTGGSGELFF
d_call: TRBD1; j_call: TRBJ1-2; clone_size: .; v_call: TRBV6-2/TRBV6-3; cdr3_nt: TGTGCCAGCAGTTACTCGAGTAGAGGGACAGGGGGAAGTGGCTACACCTTC; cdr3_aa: CASSYSSRGTGGSGYTF
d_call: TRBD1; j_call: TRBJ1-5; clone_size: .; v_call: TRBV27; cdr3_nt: TGTGCCAGCAGATACGGACAGGGAAGGAATCAGCCCCAGCATTTT; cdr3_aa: CASRYGQGRNQPQHF
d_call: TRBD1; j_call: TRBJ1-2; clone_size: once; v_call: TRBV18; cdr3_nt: TGTGCCAGCTCACCACGGACAGGGGGAGGCTACACCTTC; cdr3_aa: CASSPRTGGGYTF
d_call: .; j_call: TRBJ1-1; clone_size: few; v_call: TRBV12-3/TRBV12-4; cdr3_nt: TGTGCCACCCGGTTTGGCACTGAAGCTTTCTTT; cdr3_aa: CATRFGTEAFF
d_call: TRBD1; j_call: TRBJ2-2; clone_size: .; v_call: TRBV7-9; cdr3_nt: TGTGCCAGCAGCTTAGTAGGGGGCGACCACCCGGAGCTGTTTTTT; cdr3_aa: CASSLVGGDHPELFF
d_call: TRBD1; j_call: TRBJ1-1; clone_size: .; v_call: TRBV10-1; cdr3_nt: TGCGCCAGCAGCTCCCTAAGGGGGCCTGCCTCGAACACTGAAGCTTTCTTT; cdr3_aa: CASSSLRGPASNTEAFF
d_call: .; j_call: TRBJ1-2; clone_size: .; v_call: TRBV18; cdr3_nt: TGTGCCAGCTCACAACAGGGCAGGAGAAACTATGGCTACACCTTC; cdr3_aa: CASSQQGRRNYGYTF
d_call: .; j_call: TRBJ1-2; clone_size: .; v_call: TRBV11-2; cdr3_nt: TGTGCCAGCAGCTCAATACAGCGCTATGGCTACACCTTC; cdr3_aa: CASSSIQRYGYTF
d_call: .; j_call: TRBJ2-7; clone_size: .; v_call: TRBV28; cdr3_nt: TGTGCCAGCAGCCATCCGGACAGCTACGAGCAGTACTTC; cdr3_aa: CASSHPDSYEQYF
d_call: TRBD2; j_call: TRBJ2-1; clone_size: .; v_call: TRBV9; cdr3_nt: TGTGCCAGCAGCGTAGCCGGGACTAGCGGCATTATCGATGAGCAGTTCTTC; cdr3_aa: CASSVAGTSGIIDEQFF
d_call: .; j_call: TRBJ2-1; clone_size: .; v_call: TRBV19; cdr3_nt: TGTGCCAGTAGTATGGACACCTACCCTACAGGGAATGAGCAGTTCTTC; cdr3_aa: CASSMDTYPTGNEQFF
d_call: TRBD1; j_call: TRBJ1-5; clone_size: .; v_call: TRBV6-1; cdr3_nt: TGTGCCAGCAGTGAAATAGGGGGGACAGGAAATCAGCCCCAGCATTTT; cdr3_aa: CASSEIGGTGNQPQHF
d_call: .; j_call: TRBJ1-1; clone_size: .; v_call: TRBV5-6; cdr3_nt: TGTGCCAGCAGCTTGTTGGGGGGGCTACAGGACACTGAAGCTTTCTTT; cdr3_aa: CASSLLGGLQDTEAFF
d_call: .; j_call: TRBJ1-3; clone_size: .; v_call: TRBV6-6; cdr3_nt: TGTGCCAGCGGAGAAGGAGTTGCTGGAAACACCATATATTTT; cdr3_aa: CASGEGVAGNTIYF
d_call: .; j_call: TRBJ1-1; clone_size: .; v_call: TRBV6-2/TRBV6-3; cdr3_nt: TGTGCCAGCAGTCACGACTCTTTCGACAGCGGCACTGAAGCTTTCTTT; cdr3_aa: CASSHDSFDSGTEAFF
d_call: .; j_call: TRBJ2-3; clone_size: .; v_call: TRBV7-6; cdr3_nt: TGTGCCAGCAGCAAAGGTATTGGAACAGATACGCAGTATTTT; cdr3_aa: CASSKGIGTDTQYF
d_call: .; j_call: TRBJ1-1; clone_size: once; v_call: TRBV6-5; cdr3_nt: TGTGCCAGCAAAAACAGGGATCAAGCTTTCTTT; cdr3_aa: CASKNRDQAFF
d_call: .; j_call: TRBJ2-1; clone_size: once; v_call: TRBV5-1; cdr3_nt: TGCGCCAGCAGAGACGGTTACTCCTACAATGAGCAGTTCTTC; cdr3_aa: CASRDGYSYNEQFF
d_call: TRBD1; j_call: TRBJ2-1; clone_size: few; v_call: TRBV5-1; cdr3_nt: TGCGCCAGCCACTTCGGGACAGGCGATGAGCAGTTCTTC; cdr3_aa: CASHFGTGDEQFF
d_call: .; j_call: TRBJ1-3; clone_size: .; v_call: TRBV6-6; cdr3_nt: TGTGCCAGCAGTACCCGAGGGGCTAGCTCTGGAAACACCATATATTTT; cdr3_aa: CASSTRGASSGNTIYF
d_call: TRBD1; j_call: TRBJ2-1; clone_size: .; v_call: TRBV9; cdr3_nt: TGTGCCAGCAGCCCAAGACAGGGCGGCCTCAATGAGCAGTTCTTC; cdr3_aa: CASSPRQGGLNEQFF
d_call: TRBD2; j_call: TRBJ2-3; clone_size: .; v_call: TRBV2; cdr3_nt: TGTGCCAGCAGTGAAGGTGGGCTAGCGGGGATTTCTAGCACAGATACGCAGTATTTT; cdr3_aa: CASSEGGLAGISSTDTQYF